The 13 T cell receptor beta chains below come from one sample, sequenced in a study of a mutant IDH1 vaccine in newly diagnosed glioma. The time point was: week 47, end of study. It was 300 ug of mutant IDH1 20-mer peptide that made up each vaccine dose, given with topical imiquimod. Their antigens are not known. The protocol was immunoSEQ multiplex PCR, while the TCRdb copy is restricted to in-frame clones and leaves out a portion. The top ten clones hold approximately 3.5% of a sample with about 56,000 clones, 80% to 85% of them seen once. Sequenced material: PBMCs, taken from a glioma patient whose treatment included an IDH1 peptide vaccine. These receptors all come from a woman aged 50 to 60 with glioma.

The rearrangement links TRBV6-6 to TRBJ2-5; D call uncertain. In germline, CDR1 is MNHNY, CDR2 SVGAGI (reference sequence). Deletions cut 0 bases from V and 4 bases from J, with 15 bases between. The CDR3 contains 16 residues. CDR3 sequence (DNA): TGTGCCAGCAGTTACTCGGGTCAGGTAGGCCGAGAGACCCAGTACTTC. As protein: CASSYSGQVGRETQYF.

The chain uses TRBV5-1 and TRBJ2-5, with TRBD2 identical over 8 bases. Looked up from germline, CDR1 is SGHRS and CDR2 is YFSETQ. The CDR3 is 14 amino acids. Unmatched junction bases numbered 7, after V lost 4 bases and J lost 5 bases. The CDR3 region is CASSPGGGKETQYF. The CDR3 DNA sequence: TGCGCCAGCAGCCCGGGAGGGGGGAAGGAGACCCAGTACTTC.

This clone was observed a few times. The chain links TRBV4-2 to TRBJ1-1; no reliable D call. Germline-derived CDR1 and CDR2 are LGHNA and YNFKEQ. V was shortened by 0 bases and J by 4 bases, with 9 bases between the two germline ends. The CDR3 length is 14 residues. This chain's CDR3 is CASSQDRARTEAFF. For the CDR3, the DNA is TGTGCCAGCAGCCAAGATCGGGCTCGCACTGAAGCTTTCTTT.

The V and J genes are TRBV9 and TRBJ2-3; 11 bases agree with TRBD2. Trimming cost V 4 bases and J 0 bases; bases outside gene matches: 7. This CDR3 has 17 residues. Per the germline V gene, CDR1 is SGDLS and CDR2 is YYNGEE. The CDR3 loop is CASSPLAGGYSTDTQYF. DNA for the CDR3: TGTGCCAGCAGCCCCTTAGCGGGGGGGTATAGCACAGATACGCAGTATTTT.

The chain employs TRBV5-8 and TRBJ2-7; D may match TRBD1 or TRBD2 (5 bases each). Trimming took off 2 bases at V and 2 bases at J, with 20 bases between the two ends. CDR3 length: 17 amino acids. Germline CDR1 and CDR2: SGHTS and YDEGEE. CDR3 sequence (DNA): TGTGCCAGCAGCTTACACCTGGGGTGGGACCGAGCCTACGAGCAGTACTTC. This codes for CASSLHLGWDRAYEQYF.

This sequence joins TRBV7-2 and TRBJ2-1, with 13 bases that match TRBD2. The J segment lost 9 bases and the V segment lost 0 bases, leaving 11 bases of the junction unmatched. Per the germline V gene, CDR1 is SGHTA and CDR2 is FQGNSA. The CDR3 is 18 amino acids. CDR3 amino acids: CASSLALAGGQFTREQFF. In DNA form, the CDR3 reads TGTGCCAGCAGCTTAGCACTAGCGGGGGGGCAATTTACTCGTGAGCAGTTCTTC.

This clone was seen only a few times. The rearrangement joins TRBV4-2 to TRBJ1-6, with 9 bases fitting TRBD1. This CDR3 has 14 amino acids. The V gene end was trimmed by 4 bases and the J gene end by 10 bases; junction bases not matched to a gene: 5. Looked up from germline, CDR1 is LGHNA and CDR2 is YNFKEQ. The CDR3 DNA sequence: TGTGCCAGCAGCCTGGGACAGGGCGAGTCACCCCTCCACTTT. Translation: CASSLGQGESPLHF.

The genes are TRBV5-4 and TRBJ2-2; 10 nucleotides line up with TRBD1. Losses at the gene ends were 5 bases for V and 4 bases for J; bases not matched to a gene: 14. The CDR3 extends over 18 amino acids. Germline-derived CDR1 and CDR2 are SGHNT and YYREEE (reference sequence). The chain's CDR3 is CASSPNPTGGGGTGELFF. For the CDR3, the DNA is TGTGCCAGCAGTCCGAACCCGACAGGGGGCGGGGGCACCGGGGAGCTGTTTTTT. Using reference TRBV5-4 and TRBJ2-2 for the parts outside the CDR3, the full variable domain is ETGVTQSPTHLIKTRGQQVTLRCSSQSGHNTVSWYQQALGQGPQFIFQYYREEENGRGNFPPRFSGLQFPNYSSELNVNALELDDSALYLCASSPNPTGGGGTGELFFGEGSRLTVL.

J is TRBJ2-7 and V is TRBV27; D is possibly TRBD1 (6 bases). V shed 0 bases and J shed 0 bases, with 12 bases lying between them. CDR3 length: 16 residues. CDR1 is MNHEY, CDR2 SMNVEV, per germline (reference sequence). The CDR3 nucleotides read TGTGCCAGCAGTTTATCCCCAGGGGTTAGCTCCTACGAGCAGTACTTC. Protein sequence: CASSLSPGVSSYEQYF.

V is TRBV2 and J is TRBJ2-5; maybe TRBD1 (6 bases). The CDR3 runs to 14 residues. The germline gives CDR1 SNHLY, CDR2 FYNNEI. Trimming took off 5 bases at V and 3 bases at J, with 13 bases between the two ends. The CDR3 region has the DNA TGTGCCAGCAGTTTGGACAGAACCAAAGAGACCCAGTACTTC. Its protein is CASSLDRTKETQYF.

Only a few counts were recorded for this clone. V and J are TRBV6-6 and TRBJ1-2; 9 positions match TRBD1. Germline loops: CDR1 MNHNY, CDR2 SVGAGI (reference sequence). The CDR3 length is 14 residues. The V and J ends lost 5 bases and 6 bases, in that order; junction bases with no gene match: 7. The CDR3, as DNA: TGTGCCAGCAGTCCCCGGGACAGGGAAAATGGCTACACCTTC. This codes for CASSPRDRENGYTF.

The rearrangement links TRBV7-9 to TRBJ2-5; unclear D gene. In germline, CDR1 is SEHNR, CDR2 FQNEAQ (reference sequence). V lost 2 bases, J lost 0 bases, and 7 bases lay in between. This CDR3 region has 14 residues. The CDR3 loop reads CASSLLGYQETQYF. CDR3 sequence (DNA): TGTGCCAGCAGCTTACTGGGGTACCAAGAGACCCAGTACTTC.

CDR3 in DNA: TGTGCCAGTAGTATATTCGGGGCCTTTGAAGCTTTCTTT. Residues: CASSIFGAFEAFF. The chain has TRBV19 and TRBJ1-1; D may be TRBD1 (5 bases). With 2 bases removed from V and 7 bases from J, the gap between germline ends came to 11 bases. CDR1 LNHDA and CDR2 SQIVND come from the germline V gene (reference sequence). The CDR3 spans 13 residues.